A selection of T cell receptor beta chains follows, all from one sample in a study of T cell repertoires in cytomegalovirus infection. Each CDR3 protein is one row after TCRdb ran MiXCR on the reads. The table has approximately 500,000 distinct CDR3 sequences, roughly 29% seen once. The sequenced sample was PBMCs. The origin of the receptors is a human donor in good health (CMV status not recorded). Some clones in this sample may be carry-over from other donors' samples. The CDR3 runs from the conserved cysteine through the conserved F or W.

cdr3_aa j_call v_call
CSAKPGQWNTEAFF TRBJ1-1 TRBV20-1
CSARDVTSGGLTDTQYF TRBJ2-3 TRBV20-1
CASSSMGSLDEQYF TRBJ2-7 TRBV5-1
CATNTGGRMNTEAFF TRBJ1-1 TRBV24-1
CASSVRSKPGGSGNTIYF TRBJ1-3 TRBV7-8
CASSESGDTQYF TRBJ2-3 TRBV10-2
CASSLGGSGRLNEQYF TRBJ2-7 TRBV7-2
CASTFGGSGTEAFF TRBJ1-1 TRBV6-6
CASSLASTNTEAFF TRBJ1-1 TRBV7-2
CSAPPRDPSGDTQYF TRBJ2-3 TRBV20-1
CASRGQGFGNTEAFF TRBJ1-1 TRBV7-2
CASSYPGGYNEQFF TRBJ2-1 TRBV12-3/TRBV12-4
CASSYRGGNYGYTF TRBJ1-2 TRBV7-2
CSAGLSTDTQYF TRBJ2-3 TRBV29-1
CASSFPGLLHEQFF TRBJ2-1 TRBV7-9
CASSLGQAYTGELFF TRBJ2-2 TRBV7-2
CASSFTRTVSYEQYF TRBJ2-7 TRBV6-2/TRBV6-3
CASRYELEAGGELFF TRBJ2-2 TRBV6-6
CASSGKGAHTGELFF TRBJ2-2 TRBV25-1
CASSELTPSYNEQFF TRBJ2-1 TRBV2
CAWRGTVEQYF TRBJ2-7 TRBV30
CASSQANTGHLYF TRBJ2-7 TRBV14
CAISEGQLGYGYTF TRBJ1-2 TRBV10-3
CASSLDSRVQETQYF TRBJ2-5 TRBV12-3/TRBV12-4
CASSLKSLANSYNEQFF TRBJ2-1 TRBV11-3
CASSIRTSGGGSGELFF TRBJ2-2 TRBV19
CASSKTGNGNIQYF TRBJ2-4 TRBV6-2/TRBV6-3
CASSLGTDGYTF TRBJ1-2 TRBV11-3
CASSQPGTNSNQPQHF TRBJ1-5 TRBV4-1